The 29 T cell receptor beta chains below were found in one sample sequenced in a study of T cells in Graves' hyperthyroidism and ophthalmopathy. Researchers took RNA transcripts and amplified the TCR beta CDR3 regions from them. The HTBI primer set drove a first-round RT-PCR of the TCR CDR3. TCRdb independently ran MiXCR on the multiplex PCR reads; one entry per CDR3 protein. This table has around 350,000 distinct CDR3 sequences, roughly 15% appearing once. Sequencing was done on a sample of blood. All receptors come from a woman aged 55-70 years with Graves' ophthalmopathy.

This clonotype was picked up many times. The genes are TRBV7-9 and TRBJ2-1, with 10 bases identical to TRBD2. Germline lookup yields CDR1 SEHNR and CDR2 FQNEAQ (reference sequence). The CDR3 has 20 residues. The trim removed 2 bases at V and 9 bases at J, leaving 22 bases unmatched. DNA for the CDR3: TGTGCCAGCAGCTTACCACTAGCGGGGAGGTGGGTGCATAACATCGGTGAGCAGTTCTTC. This codes for CASSLPLAGRWVHNIGEQFF.

This clonotype occurred many times. The J gene is TRBJ2-5, the V gene TRBV12-3 or TRBV12-4; the D call may be TRBD1 or TRBD2 (5 bases each). The CDR3 extends over 15 amino acids. V lost 3 bases and J lost 1, with 12 bases in between. The CDR3 sequence is CASSFGGESQETQYF. DNA of the CDR3: TGTGCCAGCAGTTTTGGGGGAGAGTCCCAAGAGACCCAGTACTTC.

The J gene is TRBJ2-2, the V gene TRBV24-1; D is perhaps TRBD2 (6 bases). CDR3 length equals 18 residues. V was shortened by 3 bases and J by 3 bases, with 19 bases between the two germline ends. Germline V gene sequence: CDR1 KGHDR, CDR2 SFDVKD. In nucleotides, the CDR3 is TGTGCCACCAGTGATCCCCCTAGGGGACTGGGGGACACCGGGGAGCTGTTTTTT. This codes for CATSDPPRGLGDTGELFF.

J is TRBJ2-5 and V is TRBV28; the D gene is possibly TRBD1 (5 bases). The CDR3 totals 14 residues. The germline V gene encodes CDR1 MDHEN and CDR2 SYDVKM. V lost 4 bases to trimming and J lost 1 base, with 10 bases between them. The CDR3 DNA sequence: TGTGCCAGCAGTTCAGGGCGGCTCCAAGAGACCCAGTACTTC. This gives the protein CASSSGRLQETQYF.

The sample holds many counts of this clonotype. The V gene is TRBV6-5, the J gene TRBJ1-1; D uncertain. Germline V gives CDR1 MNHEY, CDR2 SVGAGI. Trimming removed 2 bases at V and 1 base at J, with 14 bases between. The CDR3 is 16 residues long. The CDR3 protein is CASSYGLRRANTEAFF. CDR3 nucleotide sequence: TGTGCCAGCAGTTACGGCCTAAGGAGGGCGAACACTGAAGCTTTCTTT.

This clonotype occurred many times. The chain employs TRBV10-3 and TRBJ2-7, with 9 bases matching TRBD1. V gave up 6 bases and J gave up 1 base; unmatched junction bases: 4. Germline V gives CDR1 ENHRY, CDR2 SYGVKD. The CDR3 loop spans 14 amino acids. The CDR3 sequence: CAIRGTGQSYEQYF. DNA of the CDR3: TGTGCCATCAGGGGGACAGGGCAATCCTACGAGCAGTACTTC.

This clonotype was seen many times. The V call is TRBV5-1, the J call TRBJ2-1; TRBD1 matches 9 bases. This CDR3 spans 15 amino acids. The germline gives CDR1 SGHRS, CDR2 YFSETQ. The V segment lost 0 bases and the J segment 3 bases; nucleotides outside the gene matches: 1. The CDR3 DNA sequence: TGCGCCAGCAGCTTGGGGACAGGGGACTACAATGAGCAGTTCTTC. Translation gives CASSLGTGDYNEQFF.

This clonotype was seen a handful of times. The chain uses TRBV19 and TRBJ1-5; D uncertain. The CDR3 runs 13 residues. Germline CDR1 is LNHDA and CDR2 is SQIVND (reference sequence). Trimming shortened V by 3 bases and J by 4 bases, and 7 bases separated the two germline ends. CDR3 in DNA: TGTGCCAGTAGTATGGCCGGGAATCAGCCCCAGCATTTT. As protein: CASSMAGNQPQHF.

In this sample, this clonotype turned up a few times. At one of its ends the junction is not consistent with the germline gene, which may arise from a read error. This chain uses TRBV29-1 with TRBJ2-7, with TRBD1 matching 7 bases. CDR1 SQVTM and CDR2 ANQGSEA come from the germline V gene. The CDR3 loop spans 15 amino acids. The CDR3 here is CSVEPYDRATYEQHF. DNA of the CDR3: TGCAGCGTTGAACCCTATGACAGGGCCACCTACGAGCAGCACTTC.

The CDR3 loop is CASSDSEGFTDTQYF. CDR3 bases: TGTGCCAGCAGTGACAGCGAGGGCTTCACAGATACGCAGTATTTT. The genes are TRBV2 and TRBJ2-3, with a weak D call TRBD2 (5 bases). Germline CDR1 and CDR2: SNHLY and FYNNEI. This CDR3 has 15 residues. V lost 3 bases, J lost 2 bases, and 12 bases lay in between.

The J gene is TRBJ2-7, the V gene TRBV28; 9 bases line up with TRBD2. The trim removed 6 bases at V and 0 bases at J, leaving 6 bases unmatched. Germline assignment: CDR1 MDHEN and CDR2 SYDVKM. The CDR3 consists of 15 residues. The CDR3 sequence: CASRAGGASSYEQYF. CDR3 coding DNA: TGTGCCAGCAGGGCGGGAGGGGCTAGCTCCTACGAGCAGTACTTC. Variable domain in full (rest from reference TRBV28 and TRBJ2-7): DVKVTQSSRYLVKRTGEKVFLECVQDMDHENMFWYRQDPGLGLRLIYFSYDVKMKEKGDIPEGYSVSREKKERFSLILESASTNQTSMYLCASRAGGASSYEQYFGPGTRLTVT.

This clonotype was seen more than once but under ten times. This sequence joins TRBV19 and TRBJ2-3, with 7 bases lining up with TRBD2. Trimming took 4 bases from V and 4 from J; bases not matched to a gene: 8. Per germline, CDR1 LNHDA and CDR2 SQIVND (reference sequence). There are 15 residues in the CDR3. CDR3 sequence (DNA): TGTGCCAGTAGTAGGAGGGCGGGAGCCCCAGATACGCAGTATTTT. As protein: CASSRRAGAPDTQYF.

Remarks on this clonotype: A much larger clone is a single base away; this may be a read error. The chain links TRBV5-5 to TRBJ2-7, with D perhaps matching TRBD2 (5 bases). Germline V gene data show CDR1 as SGHKS and CDR2 as YYEKEE (reference sequence). This CDR3 contains 15 residues. The V and J ends lost 3 bases and 2 bases respectively, with 15 bases between them. CDR3 sequence reads: CASSSPTQAAYEQYF. Here the CDR3 DNA reads TGTGCCAGCAGCTCCCCGACTCAAGCGGCCTACGAGCAGTACTTC.

The chain employs TRBV2 and TRBJ2-3; possible D gene TRBD2, 6 bases. The germline CDR1 and CDR2 sequences are SNHLY and FYNNEI. Between the trimmed V and J ends, which lost 2 bases and 1 base, there was a span of 10 bases. This CDR3 region has 15 residues. CDR3 amino acids: CASSERASGTDTQYF. CDR3 sequence (DNA): TGTGCCAGCAGTGAAAGGGCTAGCGGCACAGATACGCAGTATTTT.

This clonotype was seen repeatedly, ten times or more. V is TRBV18 and J is TRBJ2-5; D gene ambiguous. Germline V gene data show CDR1 as KGHSH and CDR2 as LQKENI. The V and J ends lost 6 bases and 1 base respectively, with 3 bases between them. The CDR3 is 11 residues long. For the CDR3, the DNA is TGTGCCAGCTCGATCCAAGAGACCCAGTACTTC. It translates to CASSIQETQYF.

This clonotype was found a few times. This chain joins TRBV12-3 or TRBV12-4 and TRBJ1-1, with D hard to call. The CDR3 is 11 amino acids. The V end was cut by 6 bases, the J end by 6 bases, with 8 bases between. CDR3 residues: CASRGLAEAFF. For the CDR3, the DNA is TGTGCCAGCAGAGGGTTGGCTGAAGCTTTCTTT.

This clonotype has more than one count but fewer than ten. The chain has TRBV5-1 and TRBJ2-7, with D possibly called TRBD1 or TRBD2 (6 bases each). V was trimmed by 0 bases and J by 2 bases, leaving 12 bases between them. Germline CDR1 SGHRS, CDR2 YFSETQ. This CDR3 has 15 amino acids. In nucleotides, the CDR3 is TGCGCCAGCAGCTTGGCCGTGGGGGGCACCTACGAGCAGTACTTC. Its translation is CASSLAVGGTYEQYF.

This clonotype was recorded many times. Written as DNA, the CDR3 is TGTGCCAGCAGTCCCCGGGACAGAATTACCGGGGAGCTGTTTTTT. The encoded protein is CASSPRDRITGELFF. This chain joins TRBV28 and TRBJ2-2; 7 bases agree with TRBD1. Trimming at V came to 5 bases and at J to 5 bases, leaving 8 bases not matched to a gene. Germline CDR1 is MDHEN and CDR2 is SYDVKM. The CDR3 contains 15 residues.

This clonotype was seen many times. The gene calls are TRBV5-1 and TRBJ2-1; TRBD2 aligns across 8 bases. J was trimmed by 0 bases and V by 3 bases; bases with no gene match: 5. The CDR3 has 16 residues. Per the germline V gene, CDR1 is SGHRS and CDR2 is YFSETQ. CDR3 sequence reads: CASSSTSAGSYNEQFF. The CDR3 nucleotides are TGCGCCAGCAGCTCGACTAGCGCCGGCTCCTACAATGAGCAGTTCTTC.

This clonotype was observed a handful of times. The chain couples TRBV19 to TRBJ2-2; D is unclear. The length of the CDR3 is 16 residues. Trimming cost V 3 bases and J 3 bases, with 14 bases left between them. Germline V CDR1 and CDR2: LNHDA, SQIVND (reference sequence). The CDR3 bases are TGTGCCAGTAGTATCCGCCCCCAGGAGTACACCGGGGAGCTGTTTTTT. It specifies CASSIRPQEYTGELFF.

This clonotype was recorded many times. This chain joins TRBV12-3 or TRBV12-4 and TRBJ2-7; 8 nucleotides agree with TRBD1. Trimming removed 8 bases from V and 5 bases from J; junction bases left unmatched: 17. The CDR3 is 16 amino acids. For the CDR3, the DNA is TGTGCCAGCTCTCGCCCAAGAGGACAGGGCGCCCACGAGCAGTACTTC. Translating it yields CASSRPRGQGAHEQYF.

This clonotype has at least ten counts. The CDR3 DNA sequence: TGTGCCAGCAGAGCGGGAGGGGGCTACGAGCAGTACTTC. It is translated as CASRAGGGYEQYF. The gene calls are TRBV6-1 and TRBJ2-7, with 10 bases aligning to TRBD2. Germline trimming cut 6 bases from V and 3 bases from J; bases unmatched to any gene: 2. Per germline, CDR1 MNHNS and CDR2 SASEGT. The CDR3 has 13 residues.

This clonotype was recorded at least ten times. The gene calls are TRBV12-3 or TRBV12-4 and TRBJ2-3; 8 bases are a match to TRBD2. V shed 5 bases and J 2 bases; nucleotides not matched to a gene: 6. This CDR3 contains 15 residues. CDR3 coding DNA: TGTGCCAGCAGTGGGACTAGATCTCTCACAGATACGCAGTATTTT. Protein: CASSGTRSLTDTQYF.

The chain carries TRBV27 and TRBJ2-7; D might be TRBD1 (5 bases). CDR3 size: 11 residues. Trimming took off 6 bases at V and 9 bases at J, with 12 bases between the two ends. Germline CDR1 is MNHEY and CDR2 is SMNVEV (reference sequence). The CDR3 DNA is TGTGCCAGCAGGGACAAGGTTGTGCAGTACTTC. Its protein is CASRDKVVQYF.

The rearrangement links TRBV5-1 to TRBJ2-7, with D tentatively TRBD2 (6 bases). The CDR3 has 14 residues. CDR1 and CDR2 (germline): SGHRS, YFSETQ. With 4 bases removed from V and 3 bases from J, the gap between germline ends came to 14 bases. The DNA for the CDR3 is TGCGCCAGCAGCCATAGGGACTCGGGCTACGAGCAGTACTTC. Its protein product is CASSHRDSGYEQYF.

The J gene is TRBJ2-7, the V gene TRBV20-1; TRBD2 agrees at 13 bases. This CDR3 has 19 residues. The V gene end was trimmed by 1 base and the J gene end by 0 bases; junction bases not matched to a gene: 12. Germline values: CDR1 DFQATT, CDR2 SNEGSKA (reference sequence). CDR3 nucleotide sequence: TGCAGTGCTAGAGGCGGGAGGGGACTAGCGGGAACTAACTCCTACGAGCAGTACTTC. Translating gives CSARGGRGLAGTNSYEQYF.

The chain's CDR3 is CASSQVVDSPNTEAFF. The DNA for the CDR3 is TGCGCCAGCAGCCAAGTGGTTGACTCCCCGAACACTGAAGCTTTCTTT. The rearrangement uses TRBV4-1 and TRBJ1-1; no clear D gene. V dropped 1 base and J dropped 1 base, with 13 bases sitting between them. This CDR3 is 16 amino acids long. Germline CDR1 reads MGHRA; CDR2 reads YSYEKL.

At least ten counts were recorded for this clonotype. V and J are TRBV6-1 and TRBJ2-2, with 8 bases matching TRBD1. This CDR3 is 15 amino acids long. The J segment lost 1 base and the V segment lost 6 bases, leaving 4 bases of the junction unmatched. Germline loops: CDR1 MNHNS, CDR2 SASEGT. This CDR3 is CASRGGTGNTGELFF. The CDR3 DNA reads TGTGCCAGCAGAGGCGGGACAGGGAACACCGGGGAGCTGTTTTTT.

This clonotype was recorded at least ten times. The chain couples TRBV24-1 to TRBJ2-1; no definite D call. Germline V CDR1 and CDR2: KGHDR, SFDVKD. The CDR3 consists of 13 residues. V shed 6 bases and J shed 7 bases, with 12 bases lying between them. CDR3 sequence (DNA): TGTGCCACCAGTCGAGGACCGAGGAATGAGCAGTTCTTC. This encodes CATSRGPRNEQFF.